This T cell receptor beta chain was obtained from a study of post-analysis software for immune sequencing data (dated by TCRdb to 2015 to 2017). Looking at the study overall: Disease courses on record covered relapsing-remitting, secondary progressive and progressive-relapsing multiple sclerosis, though some patients had no subtype annotation. The multiple sclerosis patient repertoires were compared with 11 previously published healthy control repertoires from donors aged roughly 6 to 27 years. A subset of samples was prepared in parallel using single-end sample barcoding, then pooled and co-amplified after Illumina adapter ligation.

On the study overall, not on this receptor specifically: Normalized Chao1 diversity was significantly lower in multiple sclerosis patients than controls, suggesting substantial peripheral T-cell clonal expansion. A handful of TRBV segments, including TRBV5-6, TRBV5-1 and TRBV20-1, were significantly more frequent in patients than controls. The multiple sclerosis patient group was slightly younger than the control group. When samples were clustered directly using the F measure, samples prepared in the same batch co-clustered strongly, which prompted a batch-effect correction.

Library preparation used PCR. TCRdb records Illumina HiSeq 2500 as the sequencer. Unique molecular identifiers were incorporated into TCR beta cDNA libraries to reduce PCR and sequencing biases. About 500,000 cDNA molecules were obtained for every 1 to 10 million input T cells, so each molecule roughly corresponded to one T cell. The same protocol used for the earlier healthy control dataset was applied to prepare and sequence the patient libraries. Samples belonging to the same batch were prepared together, multiplexed and sequenced on a shared HiSeq lane. As for how the authors treated the data: MIGEC handled the raw barcoded reads, throwing out single-read molecular identifier groups before consensus assembly and CDR3 extraction. VDJtools was used for post-analysis of the clonotype tables, and diversity was normalized by down-sampling every dataset to the size of the smallest sample. To correct batch-related cross-sample contamination, repertoire overlap clustering matched CDR3 amino acid sequences but not nucleotide sequences. TCRdb's own reprocessing of the public reads used fastp at Q25 and MiXCR and kept productive beta chains. One record per CDR3 amino acid sequence lists the most common genes and DNA. The V and J calls follow TCRdb's processing rather than the paper's. This sample comprises approximately 360,000 distinct CDR3 sequences, less than 35% of them detected only once. The ten biggest clones cover around 15% of the sample.

Compared with germline, V lacks 5 bases and J lacks 4 bases; bases without a gene match: 4. CDR1 and CDR2 are drawn from the germline V gene: ENHRY, SYGVKD. The CDR3 runs 13 amino acids, cysteine and phenylalanine included. Left in the record is the CDR3 DNA by itself, 39 bases read in frame from the first base. A remark on this clonotype: The antigen it binds to is not known. Per-nucleotide qualities are absent, and no much larger clonotype sits a single base away.

To demonstrate the VDJtools post-analysis software, the study profiled TCR beta repertoires from the peripheral blood of 13 young patients with multiple sclerosis. Multiple sclerosis patients were children and adolescents aged about 6 to 17 years. The sample was blood. This TCR derives from a girl between 5 and 17 years old with multiple sclerosis. The chain employs TRBV10-3 and TRBJ1-1; TRBD1 matches 7 bases in the middle. Here is the DNA: TGTGCCATCAGTCCGAGGGACAGCACTGAAGCTTTCTTT. This is translated as CAISPRDSTEAFF.